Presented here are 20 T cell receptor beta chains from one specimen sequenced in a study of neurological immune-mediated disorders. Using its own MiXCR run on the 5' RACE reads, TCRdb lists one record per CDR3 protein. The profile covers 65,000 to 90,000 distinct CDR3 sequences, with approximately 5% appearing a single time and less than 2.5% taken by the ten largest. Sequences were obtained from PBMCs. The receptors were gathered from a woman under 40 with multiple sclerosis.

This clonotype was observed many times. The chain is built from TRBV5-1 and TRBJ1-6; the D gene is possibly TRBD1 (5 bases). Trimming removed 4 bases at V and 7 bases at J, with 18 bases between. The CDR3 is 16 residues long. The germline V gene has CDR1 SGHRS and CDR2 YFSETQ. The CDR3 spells CASSAVWGRENSPLHF. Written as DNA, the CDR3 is TGCGCCAGCAGCGCGGTCTGGGGCAGGGAGAATTCACCCCTCCACTTT.

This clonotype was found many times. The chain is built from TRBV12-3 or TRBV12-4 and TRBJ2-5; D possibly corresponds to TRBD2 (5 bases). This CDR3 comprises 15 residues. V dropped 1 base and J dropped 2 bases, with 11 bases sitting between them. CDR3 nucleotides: TGTGCCAGCAGTTTAGTCCGGACTGGGCAAGAGACCCAGTACTTC. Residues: CASSLVRTGQETQYF.

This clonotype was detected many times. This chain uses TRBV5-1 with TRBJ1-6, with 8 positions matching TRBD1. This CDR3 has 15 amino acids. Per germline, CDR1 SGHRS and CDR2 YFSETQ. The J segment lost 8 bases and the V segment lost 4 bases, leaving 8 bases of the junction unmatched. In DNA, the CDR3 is TGCGCCAGCAGCATCAAGACAGGGGCAGATTCACCCCTCCACTTT. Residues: CASSIKTGADSPLHF.

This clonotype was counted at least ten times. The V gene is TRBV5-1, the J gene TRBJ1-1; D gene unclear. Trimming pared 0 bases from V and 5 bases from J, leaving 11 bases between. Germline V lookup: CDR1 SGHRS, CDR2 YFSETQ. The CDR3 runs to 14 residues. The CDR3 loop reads CASSLAVTRTEAFF. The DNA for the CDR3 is TGCGCCAGCAGCTTGGCCGTTACTCGGACTGAAGCTTTCTTT. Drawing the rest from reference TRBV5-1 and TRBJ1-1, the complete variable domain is KAGVTQTPRYLIKTRGQQVTLSCSPISGHRSVSWYQQTPGQGLQFLFEYFSETQRNKGNFPGRFSGRQFSNSRSEMNVSTLELGDSALYLCASSLAVTRTEAFFGQGTRLTVV.

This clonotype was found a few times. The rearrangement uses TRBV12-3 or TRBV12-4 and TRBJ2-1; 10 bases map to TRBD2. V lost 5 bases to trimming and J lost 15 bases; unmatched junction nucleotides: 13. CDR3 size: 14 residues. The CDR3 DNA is TGTGCCAGCAGTCCCCCAGCGGGAGGGCCGAATCGGTTCTTC. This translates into CASSPPAGGPNRFF.

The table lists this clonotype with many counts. As DNA, the CDR3 is TGTGCCAGCAGCTTAGGAGGGACAGCCTACGAGCAGTACTTC. This encodes CASSLGGTAYEQYF. V gene TRBV7-9 combines with J gene TRBJ2-7; 7 bases match TRBD1. CDR3 length: 14 residues. The J segment lost 2 bases and the V segment lost 1 base, leaving 2 bases of the junction unmatched. The V gene's germline CDR1 is SEHNR and CDR2 FQNEAQ (reference sequence).

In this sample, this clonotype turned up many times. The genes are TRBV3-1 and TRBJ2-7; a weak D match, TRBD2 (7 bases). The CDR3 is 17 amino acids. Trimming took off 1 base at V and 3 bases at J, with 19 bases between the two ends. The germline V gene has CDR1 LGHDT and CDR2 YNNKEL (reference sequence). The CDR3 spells CASSQAPGGAQLYEQYF. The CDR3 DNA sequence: TGTGCCAGCAGCCAAGCCCCTGGGGGGGCACAACTCTACGAGCAGTACTTC.

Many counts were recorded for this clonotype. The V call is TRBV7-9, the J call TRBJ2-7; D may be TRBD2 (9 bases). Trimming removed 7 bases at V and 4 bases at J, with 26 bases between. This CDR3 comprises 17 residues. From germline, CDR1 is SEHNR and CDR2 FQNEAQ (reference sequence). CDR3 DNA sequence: TGTGCCAGCACATCAGGGGGCGAGCGGGAGGACCCATACGAGCAGTACTTC. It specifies CASTSGGEREDPYEQYF.

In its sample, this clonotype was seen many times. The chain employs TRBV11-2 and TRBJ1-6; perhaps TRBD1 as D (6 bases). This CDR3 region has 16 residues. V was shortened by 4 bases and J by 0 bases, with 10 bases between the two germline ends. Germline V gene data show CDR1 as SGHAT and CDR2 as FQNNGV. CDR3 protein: CASSSQGSSYNSPLHF. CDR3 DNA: TGTGCCAGCAGCTCGCAGGGGAGCTCCTATAATTCACCCCTCCACTTT.

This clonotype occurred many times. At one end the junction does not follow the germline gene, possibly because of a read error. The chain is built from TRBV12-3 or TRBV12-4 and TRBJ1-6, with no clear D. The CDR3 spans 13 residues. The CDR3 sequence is CASSLNSDGSWDF. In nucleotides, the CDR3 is TGTGCCAGCAGTTTGAATTCGGATGGCAGTTGGGACTTT.

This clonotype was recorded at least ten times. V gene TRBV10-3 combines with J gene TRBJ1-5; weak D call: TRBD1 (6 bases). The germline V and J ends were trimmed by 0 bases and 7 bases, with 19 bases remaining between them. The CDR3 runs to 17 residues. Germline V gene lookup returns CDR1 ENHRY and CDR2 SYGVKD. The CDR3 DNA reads TGTGCCATCAGTGAGTCGAGAATAACAGGGTTGGACCAGCCCCAGCATTTT. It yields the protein CAISESRITGLDQPQHF.

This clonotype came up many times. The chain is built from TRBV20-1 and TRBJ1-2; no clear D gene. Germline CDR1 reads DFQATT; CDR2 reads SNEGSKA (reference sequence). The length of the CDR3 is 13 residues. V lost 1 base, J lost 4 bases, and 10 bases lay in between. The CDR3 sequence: CSARAPVFYGYTF. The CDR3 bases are TGCAGTGCTAGAGCGCCAGTCTTCTATGGCTACACCTTC.

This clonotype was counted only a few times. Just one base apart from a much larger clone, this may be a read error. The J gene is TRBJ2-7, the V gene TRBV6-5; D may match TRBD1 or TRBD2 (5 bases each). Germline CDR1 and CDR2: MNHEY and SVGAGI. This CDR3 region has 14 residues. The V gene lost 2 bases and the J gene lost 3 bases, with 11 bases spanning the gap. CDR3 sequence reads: CASSYGTLRYEQYF. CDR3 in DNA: TGTGCCAGCAGTTACGGGACCCTCCGCTACGAGCAGTACTTC.

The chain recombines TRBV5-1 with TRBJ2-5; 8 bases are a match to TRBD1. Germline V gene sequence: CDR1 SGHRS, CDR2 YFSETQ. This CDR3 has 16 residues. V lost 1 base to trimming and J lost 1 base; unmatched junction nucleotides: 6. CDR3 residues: CASSLQGAGIQETQYF. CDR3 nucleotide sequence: TGCGCCAGCAGCTTGCAGGGGGCAGGTATCCAAGAGACCCAGTACTTC.

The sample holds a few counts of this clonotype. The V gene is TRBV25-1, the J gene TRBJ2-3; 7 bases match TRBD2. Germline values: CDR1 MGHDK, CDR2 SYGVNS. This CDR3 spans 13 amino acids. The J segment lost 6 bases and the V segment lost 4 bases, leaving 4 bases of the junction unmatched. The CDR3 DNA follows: TGTGCCAGCAGTGGGCTGGGGGGGGATACGCAGTATTTT. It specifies CASSGLGGDTQYF.

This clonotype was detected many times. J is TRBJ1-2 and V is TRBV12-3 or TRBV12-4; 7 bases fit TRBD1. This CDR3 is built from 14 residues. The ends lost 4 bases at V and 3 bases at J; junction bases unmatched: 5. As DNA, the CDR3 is TGTGCCAGCAGTTCGACAGGGACCTACTATGGCTACACCTTC. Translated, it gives CASSSTGTYYGYTF.

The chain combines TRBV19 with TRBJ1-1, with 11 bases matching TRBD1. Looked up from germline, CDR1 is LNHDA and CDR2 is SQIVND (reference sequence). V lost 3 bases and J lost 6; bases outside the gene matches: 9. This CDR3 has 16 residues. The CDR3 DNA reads TGTGCCAGTAGTATCGGGGACAGGGGGTTGAATGCTGAAGCTTTCTTT. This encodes CASSIGDRGLNAEAFF.

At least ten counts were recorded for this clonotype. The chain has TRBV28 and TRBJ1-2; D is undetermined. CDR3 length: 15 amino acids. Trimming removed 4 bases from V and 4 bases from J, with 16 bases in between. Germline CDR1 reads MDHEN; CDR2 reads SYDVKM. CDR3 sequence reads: CASSSLEWGAYGYTF. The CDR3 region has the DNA TGTGCCAGCAGTTCACTCGAGTGGGGAGCCTATGGCTACACCTTC.

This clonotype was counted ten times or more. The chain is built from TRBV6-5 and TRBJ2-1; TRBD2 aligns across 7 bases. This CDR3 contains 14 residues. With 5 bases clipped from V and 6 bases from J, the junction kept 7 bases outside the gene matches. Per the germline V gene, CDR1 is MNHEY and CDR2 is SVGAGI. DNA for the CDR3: TGTGCCAGCAGTCCTTCACTAGCGACCAATGAGCAGTTCTTC. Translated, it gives CASSPSLATNEQFF.

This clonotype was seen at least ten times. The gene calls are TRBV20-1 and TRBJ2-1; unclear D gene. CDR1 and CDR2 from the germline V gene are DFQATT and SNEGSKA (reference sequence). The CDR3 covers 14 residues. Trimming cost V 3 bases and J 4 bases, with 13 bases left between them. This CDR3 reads CSARLAAAYNEQFF. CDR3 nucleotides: TGCAGTGCTAGGCTCGCGGCCGCTTACAATGAGCAGTTCTTC.